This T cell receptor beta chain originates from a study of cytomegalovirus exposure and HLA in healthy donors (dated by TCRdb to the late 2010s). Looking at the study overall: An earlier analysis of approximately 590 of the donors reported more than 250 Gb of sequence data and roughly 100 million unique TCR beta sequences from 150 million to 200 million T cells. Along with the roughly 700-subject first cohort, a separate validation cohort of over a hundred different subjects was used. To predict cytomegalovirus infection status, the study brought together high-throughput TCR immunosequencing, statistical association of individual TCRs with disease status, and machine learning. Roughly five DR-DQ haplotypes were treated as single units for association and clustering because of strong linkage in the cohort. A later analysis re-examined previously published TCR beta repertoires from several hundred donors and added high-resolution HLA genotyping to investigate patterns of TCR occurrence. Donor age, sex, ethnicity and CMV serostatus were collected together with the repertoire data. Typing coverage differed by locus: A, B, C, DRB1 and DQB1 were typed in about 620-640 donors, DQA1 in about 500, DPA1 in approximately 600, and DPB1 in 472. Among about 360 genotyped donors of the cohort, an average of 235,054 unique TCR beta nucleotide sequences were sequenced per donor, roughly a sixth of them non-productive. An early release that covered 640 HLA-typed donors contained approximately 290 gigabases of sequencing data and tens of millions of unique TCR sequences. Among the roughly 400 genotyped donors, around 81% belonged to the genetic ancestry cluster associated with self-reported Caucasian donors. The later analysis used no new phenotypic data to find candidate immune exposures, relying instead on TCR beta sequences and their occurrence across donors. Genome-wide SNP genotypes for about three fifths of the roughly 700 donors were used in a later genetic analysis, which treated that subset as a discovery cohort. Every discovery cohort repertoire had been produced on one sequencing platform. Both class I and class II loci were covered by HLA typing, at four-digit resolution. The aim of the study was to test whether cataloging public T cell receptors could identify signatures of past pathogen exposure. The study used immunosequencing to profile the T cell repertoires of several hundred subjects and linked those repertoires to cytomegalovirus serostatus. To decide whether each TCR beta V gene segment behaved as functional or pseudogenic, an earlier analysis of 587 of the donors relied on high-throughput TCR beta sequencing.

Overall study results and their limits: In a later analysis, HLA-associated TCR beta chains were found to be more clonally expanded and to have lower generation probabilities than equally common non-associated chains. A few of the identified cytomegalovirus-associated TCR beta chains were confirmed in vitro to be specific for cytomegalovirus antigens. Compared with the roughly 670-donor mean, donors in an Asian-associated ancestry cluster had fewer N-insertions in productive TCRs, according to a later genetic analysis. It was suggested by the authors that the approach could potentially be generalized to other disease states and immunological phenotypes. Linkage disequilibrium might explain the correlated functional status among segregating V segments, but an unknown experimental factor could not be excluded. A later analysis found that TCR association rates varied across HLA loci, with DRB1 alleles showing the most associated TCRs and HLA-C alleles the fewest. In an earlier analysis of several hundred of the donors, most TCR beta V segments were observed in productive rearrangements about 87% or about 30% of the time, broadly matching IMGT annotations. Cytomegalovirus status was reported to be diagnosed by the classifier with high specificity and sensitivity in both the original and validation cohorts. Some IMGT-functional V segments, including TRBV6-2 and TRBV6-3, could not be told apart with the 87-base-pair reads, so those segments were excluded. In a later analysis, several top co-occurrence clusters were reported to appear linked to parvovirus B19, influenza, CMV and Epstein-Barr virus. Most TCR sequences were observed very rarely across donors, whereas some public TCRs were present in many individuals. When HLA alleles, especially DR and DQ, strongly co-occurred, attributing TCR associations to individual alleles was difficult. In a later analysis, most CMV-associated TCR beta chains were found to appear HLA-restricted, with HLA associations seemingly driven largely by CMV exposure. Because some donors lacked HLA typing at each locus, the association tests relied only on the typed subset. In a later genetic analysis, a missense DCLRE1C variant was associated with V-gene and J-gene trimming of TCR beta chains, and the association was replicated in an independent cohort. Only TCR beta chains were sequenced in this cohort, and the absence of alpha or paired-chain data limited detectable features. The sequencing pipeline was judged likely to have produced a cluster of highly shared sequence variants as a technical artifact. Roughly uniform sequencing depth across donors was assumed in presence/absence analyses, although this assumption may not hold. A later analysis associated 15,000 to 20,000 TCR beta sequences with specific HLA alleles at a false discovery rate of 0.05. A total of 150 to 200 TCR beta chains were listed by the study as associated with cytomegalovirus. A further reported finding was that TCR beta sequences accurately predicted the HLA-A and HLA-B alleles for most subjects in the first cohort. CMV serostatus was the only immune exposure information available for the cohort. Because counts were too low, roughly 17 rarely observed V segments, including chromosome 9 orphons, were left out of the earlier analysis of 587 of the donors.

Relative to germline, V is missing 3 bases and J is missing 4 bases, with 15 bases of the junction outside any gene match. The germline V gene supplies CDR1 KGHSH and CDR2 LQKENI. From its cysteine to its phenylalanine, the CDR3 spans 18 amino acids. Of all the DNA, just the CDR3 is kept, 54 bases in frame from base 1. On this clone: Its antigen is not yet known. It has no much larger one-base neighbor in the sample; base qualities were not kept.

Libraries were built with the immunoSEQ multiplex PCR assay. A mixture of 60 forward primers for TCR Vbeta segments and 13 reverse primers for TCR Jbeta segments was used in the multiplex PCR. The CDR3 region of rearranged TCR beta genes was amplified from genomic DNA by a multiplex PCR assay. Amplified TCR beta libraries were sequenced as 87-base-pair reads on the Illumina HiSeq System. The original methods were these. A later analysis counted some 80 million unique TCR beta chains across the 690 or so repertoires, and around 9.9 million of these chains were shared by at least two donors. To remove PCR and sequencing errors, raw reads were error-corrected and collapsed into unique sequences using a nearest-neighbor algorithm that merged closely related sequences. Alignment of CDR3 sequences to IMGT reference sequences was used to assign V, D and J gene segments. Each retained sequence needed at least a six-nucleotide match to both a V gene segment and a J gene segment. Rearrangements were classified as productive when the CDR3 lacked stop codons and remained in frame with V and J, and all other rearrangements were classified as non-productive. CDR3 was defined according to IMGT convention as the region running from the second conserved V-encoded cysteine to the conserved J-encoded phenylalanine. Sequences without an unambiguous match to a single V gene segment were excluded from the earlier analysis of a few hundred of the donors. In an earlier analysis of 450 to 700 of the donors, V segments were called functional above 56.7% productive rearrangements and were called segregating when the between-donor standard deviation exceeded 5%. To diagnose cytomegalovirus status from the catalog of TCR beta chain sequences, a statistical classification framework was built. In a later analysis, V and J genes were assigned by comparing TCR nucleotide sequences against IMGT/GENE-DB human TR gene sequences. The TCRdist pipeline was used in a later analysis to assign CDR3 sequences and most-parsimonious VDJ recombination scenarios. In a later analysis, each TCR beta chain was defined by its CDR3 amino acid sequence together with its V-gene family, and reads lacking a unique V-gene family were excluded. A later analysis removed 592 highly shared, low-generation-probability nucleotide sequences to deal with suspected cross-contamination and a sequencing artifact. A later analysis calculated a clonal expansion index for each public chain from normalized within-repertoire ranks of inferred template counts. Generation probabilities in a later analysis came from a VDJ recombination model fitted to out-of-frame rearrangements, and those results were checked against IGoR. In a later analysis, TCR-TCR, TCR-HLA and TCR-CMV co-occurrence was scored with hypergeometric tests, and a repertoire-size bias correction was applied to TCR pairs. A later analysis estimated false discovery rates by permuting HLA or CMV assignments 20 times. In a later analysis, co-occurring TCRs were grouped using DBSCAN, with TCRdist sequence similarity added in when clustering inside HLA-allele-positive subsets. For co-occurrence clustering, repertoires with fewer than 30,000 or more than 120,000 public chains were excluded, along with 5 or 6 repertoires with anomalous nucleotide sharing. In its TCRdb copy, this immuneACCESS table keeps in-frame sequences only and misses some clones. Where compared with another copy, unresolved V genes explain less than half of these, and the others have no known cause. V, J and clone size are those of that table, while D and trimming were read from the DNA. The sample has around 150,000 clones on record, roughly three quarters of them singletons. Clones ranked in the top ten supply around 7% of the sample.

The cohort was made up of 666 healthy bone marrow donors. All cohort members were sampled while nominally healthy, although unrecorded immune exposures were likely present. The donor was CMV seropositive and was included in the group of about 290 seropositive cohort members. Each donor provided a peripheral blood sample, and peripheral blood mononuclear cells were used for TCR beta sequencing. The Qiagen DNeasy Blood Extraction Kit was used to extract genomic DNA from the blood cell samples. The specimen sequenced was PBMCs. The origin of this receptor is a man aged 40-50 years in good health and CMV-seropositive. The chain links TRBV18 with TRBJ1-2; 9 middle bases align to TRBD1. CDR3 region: CASSPLSGGTGRFYGYTF. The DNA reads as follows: TGTGCCAGCTCACCGCTGTCAGGCGGGACAGGGCGCTTCTATGGCTACACCTTC.